The entry below describes one T cell receptor (beta chain). Which antigen it targets is not known. No base quality information exists; no much larger clone differs at one position. TCRbeta CDR3 regions were amplified from genomic DNA using the immunoSEQ Assay, a bias-controlled multiplex PCR. Processing in the source paper ran as follows. Nucleated cell counts per sample were estimated from amplification of reference gene primers within the assay. To quantify the absolute abundance of each unique TCRbeta CDR3 rearrangement, sequence reads were collapsed and filtered. For each sample, productive Simpson clonality was calculated as the square root of Simpson's diversity index across productive rearrangements. TCRdb stores this immuneACCESS table with in-frame sequences only. Part of the clones is absent; in the studies checked, under half of the shortfall reflects unresolved V genes, and no reason is known for the rest. V, J and clone size are taken as reported in that table, and D and trimming were inferred from the DNA itself. A total of more than 200,000 clones appear in this sample, roughly 80% of them only once. The ten largest account for nearly 9% of the sample.

The CDR3 measures 13 amino acids from cysteine to phenylalanine. Only CDR3 DNA remains: 39 bases, in frame from the first base. Trimming at the junction amounts to 3 bases on V and 5 bases on J, and the germline ends lie 10 bases apart. Per the germline V gene, SNHLY is the CDR1 and FYNNEI is the CDR2. Whole blood was collected in K2EDTA tubes by collaborating institutions according to the institutions' own protocols. For TCRbeta analysis, collaborators shipped samples in one of three forms: frozen whole blood, isolated PBMCs, or DNA extracted from either of those sample types. The sample originates from a study of blood T cell repertoires in COVID-19 (dated by TCRdb to 2020 to 2022). Study-level background: Collaborator samples came from the United States, Italy and Spain and covered acute and convalescent phases of COVID-19. The material from the prospective study consisted of cDNA or gDNA derived from T cells, B-cell-depleted T cells, or PBMCs. The dataset comprised deeply sampled blood TCRbeta repertoires from subjects exposed to, actively infected with, or recovered from COVID-19. The repertoires were made available in a free public database intended to serve as a resource for research on the immune response to SARS-CoV-2. Samples came from the ongoing ImmuneRACE study (first 160 participants) plus 1,254 subjects from 6 global collaborators. The sample metadata nearly always contained a de-identified subject ID, COVID-19 status, age in years and sex. HLA class I and class II types, where available, came from metadata supplied by the sample provider rather than from assay-based typing. The paper as a whole reports these results and caveats: The amount of clinical and demographic metadata varied by source and participant and was provided uncurated.

This chain is built from TRBV2 and TRBJ2-5; TRBD1 is a possible D gene, resting on 5 matching bases. The receptor was isolated from a man older than 75 with acute or convalescent COVID-19. Sequenced: peripheral blood. The CDR3 sequence is CASSDQGWETQYF. The DNA reads TGTGCCAGCAGTGATCAGGGTTGGGAGACCCAGTACTTC.